Below, one T cell receptor beta chain is given with its context. No antigen is known for it. Germline-derived CDR1 and CDR2 are MGHRA and YSYEKL. The CDR3 contains 17 residues. The ends were cut back, 0 bases at V and 4 bases at J, with 18 bases in the middle. Carried by the TCR beta cDNA libraries were unique molecular identifiers. Each sample of roughly 1 to 11 million input T cells yielded about 500,000 cDNA molecules, so each molecule approximated one T cell. MiXCR, applied by TCRdb to the PCR reads, yields one record per CDR3 protein. The sample records 650,000 to 850,000 distinct CDR3 sequences, about 53% being singletons. The sample originates from a study of post-analysis software for immune sequencing data. Looking at the study overall: Both relapsing-remitting and secondary progressive multiple sclerosis featured among the disease courses, as did progressive-relapsing multiple sclerosis. Regarding the study as a whole: Same-batch preparations were strongly co-clustered by F measure. Roughly five TRBV segments were more frequent in patients than controls; TRBV5-6, TRBV5-1 and TRBV20-1 belonged to this group. Multiple sclerosis patients had significantly lower normalized Chao1 diversity than controls.

The sequenced sample was blood. V usage is TRBV4-1 and J usage is TRBJ2-5; the D gene is possibly TRBD2 (5 bases). The TCR sequence derives from a girl aged 5-17 years with multiple sclerosis. The DNA for the CDR3 is TGCGCCAGCAGCCAAGACCGAGGACTGCTAACGGTAGAGACCCAGTACTTC. Its translation is CASSQDRGLLTVETQYF.